These 14 T cell receptor beta chains came from one sample sequenced in a study of T-cell memory formation after mild COVID-19. TCRdb fed the 5' RACE reads into MiXCR, producing one record per CDR3 protein. The data hold hundreds of thousands of distinct CDR3 sequences, with under 20% observed a single time. The sequenced material came from PBMCs or a T cell subset sorted from them (not recorded which). Receptors were obtained from an adult woman who had mild COVID-19 (a few samples of this study predate the infection). Cell type and time point are not known.

The CDR3 DNA follows: TGCAGTGCTAGAGTGGGGACAGCTAGCACAGATACGCAGTATTTT. Residues: CSARVGTASTDTQYF. J is TRBJ2-3 and V is TRBV20-1; 7 nucleotides match TRBD1. The ends lost 1 base at V and 0 bases at J; junction bases unmatched: 4. Looked up from germline, CDR1 is DFQATT and CDR2 is SNEGSKA (reference sequence). This CDR3 contains 15 residues.

The rearrangement joins TRBV5-4 to TRBJ2-1; 10 bases fit TRBD1. The CDR3 runs to 15 residues. From germline, CDR1 is SGHNT and CDR2 YYREEE (reference sequence). The V segment lost 2 bases and the J segment 10 bases; nucleotides outside the gene matches: 9. The CDR3 spells CASSFFWDRGSEQFF. CDR3 sequence (DNA): TGTGCCAGCAGCTTTTTCTGGGACAGGGGAAGCGAGCAGTTCTTC.

The chain employs TRBV12-3 or TRBV12-4 and TRBJ2-3; D might be TRBD2 (6 bases). The CDR3 is 16 residues long. The CDR3 nucleotides read TGTGCGGGGGGAAGCGGACGCCTGTGGGGCACAGATACGCAGTATTTT. This translates into CAGGSGRLWGTDTQYF.

This clonotype occurred a few times. The CDR3 loop reads CASIKGLNTEAFF. In DNA, the CDR3 is TGTGCCAGCATAAAGGGATTGAACACTGAAGCTTTCTTT. The chain carries TRBV6-6 and TRBJ1-1; D remains unclear. Trimming took 7 bases from V and 0 from J, leaving 9 bases between them. CDR1 and CDR2 from the germline V gene are MNHNY and SVGAGI (reference sequence). CDR3 length: 13 amino acids.

This clonotype showed up just a few times. The chain couples TRBV29-1 to TRBJ2-7; TRBD1 is a possible D gene (6 bases). The CDR3 loop spans 12 amino acids. Per germline, CDR1 SQVTM and CDR2 ANQGSEA. CDR3 sequence reads: CIPRQGPYEQYF. As DNA, the CDR3 is TGCATCCCCCGGCAGGGGCCCTACGAGCAGTACTTC.

The V call is TRBV25-1, the J call TRBJ2-7; D might be TRBD2 (6 bases). This CDR3 comprises 14 residues. Deletions cut 5 bases from V and 2 bases from J, with 13 bases between. Germline CDR1 is MGHDK and CDR2 is SYGVNS. CDR3 bases: TGTGCCAGCAGTCCTCGGGAGTCGACCTACGAGCAGTACTTC. This encodes CASSPRESTYEQYF.

The V call is TRBV3-1, the J call TRBJ2-7, with TRBD2 matching over 9 bases. The ends lost 4 bases at V and 3 bases at J; junction bases unmatched: 4. Germline lookup yields CDR1 LGHDT and CDR2 YNNKEL (reference sequence). This CDR3 region has 14 residues. CDR3 protein: CASSRRAGGYEQYF. The CDR3 region has the DNA TGTGCCAGCAGCCGACGAGCGGGAGGCTACGAGCAGTACTTC.

The chain uses TRBV5-1 and TRBJ1-3; D might be TRBD1 (5 bases). There are 14 residues in the CDR3. Trimming pared 4 bases from V and 4 bases from J, leaving 12 bases between. Per the germline V gene, CDR1 is SGHRS and CDR2 is YFSETQ. The CDR3 here is CASSESGAGNTIYF. CDR3 in DNA: TGCGCCAGCAGCGAAAGCGGGGCAGGAAACACCATATATTTT.

Concerning this clonotype itself: Germline and junction disagree at one end, which may indicate a read error. CDR3 in DNA: TGTGCCAGCAGTTTATTCGGGGGGAAGTGGACAGGGTTTTTC. Translation gives CASSLFGGKWTGFF. The J gene is TRBJ2-7, the V gene TRBV12-3 or TRBV12-4; perhaps TRBD1 as D (8 bases). CDR3 length equals 14 residues.

As for this clonotype: Being one base from a much bigger clone, this may be a read error. V and J are TRBV9 and TRBJ1-1, with TRBD1 matching 8 bases. The CDR3 has 15 amino acids. Germline V gene sequence: CDR1 SGDLS, CDR2 YYNGEE. Unmatched junction bases numbered 1, after V lost 0 bases and J lost 0 bases. The CDR3 loop reads CASSVAGGLNTEAFF. DNA for the CDR3: TGTGCCAGCAGCGTAGCAGGGGGCCTGAACACTGAAGCTTTCTTT.

This clonotype was seen a handful of times. CDR3 protein: CASSLFPRQTIGANVLTF. Written as DNA, the CDR3 is TGTGCCAGCAGTTTATTCCCGCGACAGACCATTGGGGCCAACGTCCTGACTTTC. The gene calls are TRBV27 and TRBJ2-6, with a possible D match to TRBD1 (5 bases). The CDR3 has 18 amino acids. The V end lost 1 base, the J end lost 3 bases, and 16 bases lay between the germline ends. Germline CDR1 is MNHEY and CDR2 is SMNVEV (reference sequence).

This clonotype was found many times. The CDR3 protein is CASSDRQGQETQYF. DNA for the CDR3: TGCGCCAGCAGCGATAGACAGGGACAAGAGACCCAGTACTTC. This chain connects TRBV5-1 to TRBJ2-5, with 7 bases that match TRBD1. From germline, CDR1 is SGHRS and CDR2 YFSETQ. Trimming removed 4 bases from V and 2 bases from J; junction bases left unmatched: 5. This CDR3 has 14 amino acids.

This chain connects TRBV6-4 to TRBJ2-1; D gene uncertain. The germline CDR1 and CDR2 sequences are MRHNA and SNTAGT. CDR3 length: 13 amino acids. Trimming cost V 5 bases and J 3 bases, with 8 bases left between them. The CDR3 DNA follows: TGTGCCAGCAGTCGCGGTTACTACAATGAGCAGTTCTTC. Protein sequence: CASSRGYYNEQFF.

This clonotype was found many times. The chain combines TRBV5-1 with TRBJ1-1, with no clear D. Germline V gene lookup returns CDR1 SGHRS and CDR2 YFSETQ. V was cut by 2 bases and J by 5 bases, with 7 bases left in between. CDR3 size: 12 residues. The CDR3 DNA sequence: TGCGCCAGCAGCTTTTACGGAACTGAAGCTTTCTTT. Translation gives CASSFYGTEAFF. The whole variable domain, filled in from reference TRBV5-1 and TRBJ1-1, reads KAGVTQTPRYLIKTRGQQVTLSCSPISGHRSVSWYQQTPGQGLQFLFEYFSETQRNKGNFPGRFSGRQFSNSRSEMNVSTLELGDSALYLCASSFYGTEAFFGQGTRLTVV.